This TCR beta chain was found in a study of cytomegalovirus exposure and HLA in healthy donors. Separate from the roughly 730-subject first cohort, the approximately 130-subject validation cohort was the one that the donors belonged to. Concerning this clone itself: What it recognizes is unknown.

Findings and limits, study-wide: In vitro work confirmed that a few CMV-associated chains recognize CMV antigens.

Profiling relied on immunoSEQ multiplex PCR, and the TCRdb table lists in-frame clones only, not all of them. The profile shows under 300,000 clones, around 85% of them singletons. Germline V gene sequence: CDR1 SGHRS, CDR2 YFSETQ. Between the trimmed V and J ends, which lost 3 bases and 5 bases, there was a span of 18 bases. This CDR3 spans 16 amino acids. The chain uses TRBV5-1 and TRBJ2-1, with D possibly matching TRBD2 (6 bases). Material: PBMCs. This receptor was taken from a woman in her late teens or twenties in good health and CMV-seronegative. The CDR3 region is CASSSGLGYLNNEQFF. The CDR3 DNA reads TGCGCCAGCAGCTCGGGACTCGGATATCTTAACAATGAGCAGTTCTTC.